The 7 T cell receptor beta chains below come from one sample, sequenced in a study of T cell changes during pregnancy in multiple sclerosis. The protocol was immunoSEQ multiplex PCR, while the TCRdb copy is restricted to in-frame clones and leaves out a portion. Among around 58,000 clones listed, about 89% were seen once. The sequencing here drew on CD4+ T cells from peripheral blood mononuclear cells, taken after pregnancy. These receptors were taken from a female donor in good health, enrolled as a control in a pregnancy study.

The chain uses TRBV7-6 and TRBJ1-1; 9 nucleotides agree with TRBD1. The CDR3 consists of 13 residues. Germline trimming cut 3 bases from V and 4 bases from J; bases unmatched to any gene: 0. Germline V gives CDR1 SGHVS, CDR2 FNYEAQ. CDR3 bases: TGTGCCAGCAGCTTGGGACAGGGCACTGAAGCTTTCTTT. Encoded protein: CASSLGQGTEAFF.

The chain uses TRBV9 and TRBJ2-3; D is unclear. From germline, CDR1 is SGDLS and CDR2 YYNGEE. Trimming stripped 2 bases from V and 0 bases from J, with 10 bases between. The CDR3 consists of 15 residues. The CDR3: CASSVGSSSTDTQYF. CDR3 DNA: TGTGCCAGCAGCGTCGGGTCCAGTAGCACAGATACGCAGTATTTT.

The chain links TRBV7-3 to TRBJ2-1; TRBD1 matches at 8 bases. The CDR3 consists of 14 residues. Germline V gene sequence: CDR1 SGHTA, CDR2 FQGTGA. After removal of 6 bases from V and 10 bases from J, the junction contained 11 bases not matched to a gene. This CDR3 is CASSHTGTGSEQFF. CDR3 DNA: TGTGCCAGCAGTCATACCGGGACAGGTAGCGAGCAGTTCTTC.

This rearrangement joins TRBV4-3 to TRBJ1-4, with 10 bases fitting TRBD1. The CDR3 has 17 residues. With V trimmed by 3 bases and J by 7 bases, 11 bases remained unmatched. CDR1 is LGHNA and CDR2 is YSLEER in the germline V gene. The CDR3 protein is CASSQNPGQGIGEKLFF. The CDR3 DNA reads TGCGCCAGCAGCCAGAACCCGGGACAGGGGATAGGTGAAAAACTGTTTTTT.

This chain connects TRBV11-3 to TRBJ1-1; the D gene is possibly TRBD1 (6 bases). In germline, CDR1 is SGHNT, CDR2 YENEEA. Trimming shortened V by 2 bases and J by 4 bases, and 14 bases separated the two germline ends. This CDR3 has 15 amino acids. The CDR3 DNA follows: TGTGCCAGCAGCTTAATGGGGGCTAAGGGCACTGAAGCTTTCTTT. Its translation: CASSLMGAKGTEAFF.

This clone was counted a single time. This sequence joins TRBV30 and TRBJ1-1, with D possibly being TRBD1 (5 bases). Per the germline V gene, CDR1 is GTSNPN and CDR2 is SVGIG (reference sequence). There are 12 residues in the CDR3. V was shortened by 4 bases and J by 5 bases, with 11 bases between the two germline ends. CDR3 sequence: CAWTSGRTEAFF. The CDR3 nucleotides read TGTGCCTGGACTTCAGGGAGGACTGAAGCTTTCTTT.

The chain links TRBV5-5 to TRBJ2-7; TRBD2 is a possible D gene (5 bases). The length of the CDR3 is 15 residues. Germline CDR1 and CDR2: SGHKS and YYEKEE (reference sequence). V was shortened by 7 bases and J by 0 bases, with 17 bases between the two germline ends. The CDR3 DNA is TGTGCCAGCTCCCCAGGACTGATCAGCTCCTACGAGCAGTACTTC. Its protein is CASSPGLISSYEQYF.